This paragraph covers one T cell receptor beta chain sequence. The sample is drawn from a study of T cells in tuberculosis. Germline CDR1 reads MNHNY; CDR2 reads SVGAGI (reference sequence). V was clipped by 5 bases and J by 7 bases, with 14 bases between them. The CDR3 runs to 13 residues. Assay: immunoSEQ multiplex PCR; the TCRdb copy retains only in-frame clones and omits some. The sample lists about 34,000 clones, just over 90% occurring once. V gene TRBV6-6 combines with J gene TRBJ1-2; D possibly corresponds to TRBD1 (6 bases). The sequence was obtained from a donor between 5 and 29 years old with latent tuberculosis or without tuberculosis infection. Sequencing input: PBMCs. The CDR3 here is CASSQGPQSGYTF. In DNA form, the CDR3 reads TGTGCCAGCAGTCAGGGGCCTCAGTCTGGCTACACCTTC.